This T cell receptor beta chain was sequenced in a study of T cells in Graves' hyperthyroidism and ophthalmopathy. Based on clinical symptoms, serum thyroxine and TRAb, thyroid ultrasound and orbital computed tomography, diagnoses were reached. This clonotype was detected ten times or more. TCR beta CDR3 region amplification was performed from RNA transcripts. Using the HTBI primer set, a first-round RT-PCR was run on the TCR CDR3. Each CDR3 protein gets one entry after TCRdb re-called the multiplex PCR reads with MiXCR. This sample has under 450,000 distinct CDR3 sequences, with about 15% found just once. V was pared by 0 bases and J by 8 bases, with 10 bases between. Germline CDR1 reads GTSNPN; CDR2 reads SVGIG (reference sequence). There are 12 residues in the CDR3.

The chain couples TRBV30 to TRBJ1-1; D is perhaps TRBD1 (6 bases). The receptor's source is a woman aged 30 to 39 with Graves' hyperthyroidism that later progressed to Graves' ophthalmopathy. The sequencing sample was made of blood. In nucleotides, the CDR3 is TGTGCCTGGAGTGTCGCAGGGGACGAAGCTTTCTTT. It translates to CAWSVAGDEAFF.